The 23 T cell receptor beta chains listed next were all sequenced from one sample in a study of beta chain features in type 1 diabetes. General observations from the study: Among all four CD4+ subsets, Type 1 diabetes patients had TCRB CDR3s that were moderately but significantly shorter.

The antigens of these receptors remain unknown. The isolated RNA, all of it, was reverse transcribed, so expressed TCRB transcripts were what got sequenced. The repertoire was sequenced with immunoSEQ multiplex PCR; TCRdb's copy has only in-frame clones and lacks some. There are some 330,000 clones in the sample; approximately 12% occur only once, and around 0.01% lies in the top ten. Sequences were obtained from naive CD4+ T cells from blood. Receptor source: a young woman with type 1 diabetes.

This clone came up a few times. The gene calls are TRBV5-1 and TRBJ2-7, with D perhaps TRBD1 (5 bases). Trimming removed 1 base from V and 5 bases from J, with 16 bases in between. Germline V gene lookup returns CDR1 SGHRS and CDR2 YFSETQ. The CDR3 has 15 residues. CDR3 loop: CASSLSRQGVDEQYF. The CDR3 DNA is TGCGCCAGCAGCTTGAGTCGCCAGGGTGTAGACGAGCAGTACTTC.

This clone was detected only once. The V gene is TRBV6-6, the J gene TRBJ1-5, with 10 bases aligning to TRBD1. With V trimmed by 7 bases and J by 4 bases, 10 bases remained unmatched. CDR3 size: 16 residues. Germline V gene sequence: CDR1 MNHNY, CDR2 SVGAGI (reference sequence). This CDR3 is CASTNPGQGKNQPQHF. Written as DNA, the CDR3 is TGTGCCAGCACCAACCCGGGACAGGGGAAGAATCAGCCCCAGCATTTT.

The chain combines TRBV7-2 with TRBJ1-1; D is uncertain. Trimming took off 3 bases at V and 2 bases at J, with 10 bases between the two ends. Looked up from germline, CDR1 is SGHTA and CDR2 is FQGNSA. The CDR3 is 14 residues long. In DNA, the CDR3 is TGTGCCAGCAGCTTTATGGGCAGCAACACTGAAGCTTTCTTT. Its translation is CASSFMGSNTEAFF.

The gene calls are TRBV7-2 and TRBJ2-5; 11 nucleotides agree with TRBD2. The CDR3 has 15 residues. The J segment lost 5 bases and the V segment lost 2 bases, leaving 4 bases of the junction unmatched. The V gene's germline CDR1 is SGHTA and CDR2 FQGNSA. CDR3 residues: CASSLTSGSGETQYF. The DNA of the CDR3 is TGTGCCAGCAGCTTAACTAGCGGGAGTGGGGAGACCCAGTACTTC.

The chain combines TRBV15 with TRBJ2-7; tentative D call: TRBD2 (6 bases). Trimming left V 1 base short and J 3 bases short, with 10 bases between. From germline, CDR1 is LNHNV and CDR2 YYDKDF (reference sequence). The CDR3 covers 14 residues. CDR3 nucleotides: TGTGCCACCAGCAGAGGTAGCGGTGTCTACGAGCAGTACTTC. Translation gives CATSRGSGVYEQYF. The whole variable domain, filled in from reference TRBV15 and TRBJ2-7, reads DAMVIQNPRYQVTQFGKPVTLSCSQTLNHNVMYWYQQKSSQAPKLLFHYYDKDFNNEADTPDNFQSRRPNTSFCFLDIRSPGLGDTAMYLCATSRGSGVYEQYFGPGTRLTVT.

V and J are TRBV7-9 and TRBJ1-5, with D perhaps matching TRBD1 (5 bases). The V end lost 5 bases, the J end lost 4 bases, and 18 bases lay between the germline ends. CDR3 size: 16 residues. The V gene's germline CDR1 is SEHNR and CDR2 FQNEAQ (reference sequence). CDR3 loop: CASSPAGGAGNQPQHF. CDR3 sequence (DNA): TGTGCCAGCAGCCCCGCAGGAGGGGCAGGGAATCAGCCCCAGCATTTT.

This clone was counted a few times. J is TRBJ2-1 and V is TRBV15; D is undetermined. The V end lost 0 bases, the J end lost 6 bases, and 12 bases lay between the germline ends. Germline CDR1 is LNHNV and CDR2 is YYDKDF (reference sequence). This CDR3 comprises 15 residues. The CDR3 reads CATSRDLSTGNEQFF. The CDR3 DNA is TGTGCCACCAGCAGAGATCTTAGTACGGGCAATGAGCAGTTCTTC.

In this sample, this clone turned up a few times. The rearrangement joins TRBV4-3 to TRBJ2-7, with 8 bases that match TRBD1. CDR1 and CDR2 (germline): LGHNA, YSLEER. There are 15 residues in the CDR3. Trimming cost V 0 bases and J 5 bases; bases outside gene matches: 6. CDR3 protein: CASSQEGQGSHEQYF. The CDR3 DNA sequence: TGCGCCAGCAGCCAAGAAGGACAGGGATCCCACGAGCAGTACTTC.

The J gene is TRBJ2-1, the V gene TRBV9; a possible D gene is TRBD2 (7 bases). CDR1 SGDLS and CDR2 YYNGEE come from the germline V gene. The CDR3 has 15 residues. V was cut by 1 base and J by 8 bases, with 16 bases left in between. CDR3 loop: CASSVRGGPSYEQFF. In nucleotides, the CDR3 is TGTGCCAGCAGCGTAAGGGGGGGACCGTCCTATGAGCAGTTCTTC. The whole variable domain, filled in from reference TRBV9 and TRBJ2-1, reads DSGVTQTPKHLITATGQRVTLRCSPRSGDLSVYWYQQSLDQGLQFLIQYYNGEERAKGNILERFSAQQFPDLHSELNLSSLELGDSALYFCASSVRGGPSYEQFFGPGTRLTVL.

Only a few counts were recorded for this clone. The chain carries TRBV29-1 and TRBJ2-7; maybe TRBD1 (6 bases). Looked up from germline, CDR1 is SQVTM and CDR2 is ANQGSEA. The CDR3 covers 12 residues. V was cut by 3 bases and J by 3 bases, with 9 bases left in between. The CDR3 coding sequence is TGCAGCGTTGAGTTCAGGGGCTACGAGCAGTACTTC. This codes for CSVEFRGYEQYF.

V usage is TRBV19 and J usage is TRBJ1-1, with 9 positions matching TRBD1. Trimming cost V 7 bases and J 1 base; bases outside gene matches: 4. Germline V gives CDR1 LNHDA, CDR2 SQIVND (reference sequence). This CDR3 has 14 amino acids. Here the CDR3 reads CASKLQGANTEAFF. CDR3 in DNA: TGTGCCAGTAAGCTACAGGGGGCGAACACTGAAGCTTTCTTT.

For this clone: One end of the junction is discordant with germline, which a read error may explain. V gene TRBV5-4 combines with J gene TRBJ1-1, with D unresolved. CDR1 SGHNT and CDR2 YYREEE come from the germline V gene (reference sequence). This CDR3 has 16 amino acids. The CDR3 nucleotides read TGTGCCAGCACCTTGGGGTGGCAGGCCTTGAACACTGAAGCTTTCTTT. Translated: CASTLGWQALNTEAFF.

This chain connects TRBV18 to TRBJ1-1; perhaps TRBD1 as D (5 bases). The CDR3 is 13 residues long. CDR1 is KGHSH, CDR2 LQKENI, per germline. The V end lost 6 bases, the J end lost 1 base, and 9 bases lay between the germline ends. The CDR3 DNA sequence: TGTGCCAGCTCGCGGGGGGAGAACACTGAAGCTTTCTTT. Protein sequence: CASSRGENTEAFF. The variable domain in full, with the rest retrieved from reference TRBV18 and TRBJ1-1, is NAGVMQNPRHLVRRRGQEARLRCSPMKGHSHVYWYRQLPEEGLKFMVYLQKENIIDESGMPKERFSAEFPKEGPSILRIQQVVRGDSAAYFCASSRGENTEAFFGQGTRLTVV.

This clone came up a few times. The J gene is TRBJ1-2, the V gene TRBV7-2, with D hard to call. V was pared by 5 bases and J by 7 bases, with 20 bases between. Germline V CDR1 and CDR2: SGHTA, FQGNSA. The CDR3 loop spans 15 amino acids. For the CDR3, the DNA is TGTGCCAGCAGCCCCCAGTCGAGTGGGCCGAGTGGCTACACCTTC. The encoded protein is CASSPQSSGPSGYTF.

This clone was picked up a small number of times. V usage is TRBV18 and J usage is TRBJ2-3, with 16 bases aligning to TRBD2. The germline V gene has CDR1 KGHSH and CDR2 LQKENI. The length of the CDR3 is 19 residues. V lost 5 bases, J lost 4 bases, and 12 bases stayed unmatched. For the CDR3, the DNA is TGTGCCAGCTCATCGGGACTAGCGGGAGGGCCAAGAGTCCCAGATACGCAGTATTTT. This translates into CASSSGLAGGPRVPDTQYF.

This clone was detected only a few times. The CDR3 reads CASSLAAGALADTQYF. In DNA form, the CDR3 reads TGTGCCAGCAGCTTAGCGGCGGGAGCGTTGGCAGATACGCAGTATTTT. The genes are TRBV7-9 and TRBJ2-3; 7 positions match TRBD2. This CDR3 spans 16 amino acids. Germline V gene sequence: CDR1 SEHNR, CDR2 FQNEAQ (reference sequence). Germline trimming cut 0 bases from V and 4 bases from J; bases unmatched to any gene: 7. The full variable domain, completed using reference TRBV7-9 and TRBJ2-3, is DTGVSQNPRHKITKRGQNVTFRCDPISEHNRLYWYRQTLGQGPEFLTYFQNEAQLEKSRLLSDRFSAERPKGSFSTLEIQRTEQGDSAMYLCASSLAAGALADTQYFGPGTRLTVL.

This clone was detected only a few times. The chain recombines TRBV5-4 with TRBJ2-5; D not resolved. The CDR3 spans 13 residues. The germline gives CDR1 SGHNT, CDR2 YYREEE (reference sequence). The V gene lost 2 bases and the J gene lost 5 bases, with 10 bases spanning the gap. CDR3 in amino acids: CASSFPSMETQYF. The CDR3 DNA sequence: TGTGCCAGCAGCTTTCCAAGCATGGAGACCCAGTACTTC.

This clone was observed a handful of times. The CDR3 DNA sequence: TGTGCCAGCAGCCCCCGGGAGACCCAGTACTTC. Translating gives CASSPRETQYF. The chain carries TRBV7-9 and TRBJ2-5; D gene uncertain. Trimming cost V 5 bases and J 5 bases, with 6 bases left between them. The germline gives CDR1 SEHNR, CDR2 FQNEAQ (reference sequence). The CDR3 is 11 amino acids.

This clone was observed a few times. This chain connects TRBV7-9 to TRBJ2-6, with no clear D. Germline loops: CDR1 SEHNR, CDR2 FQNEAQ (reference sequence). The CDR3 loop spans 18 amino acids. V lost 0 bases and J 3 bases, leaving 15 bases between the germline ends. The CDR3 nucleotides read TGTGCCAGCAGCTTAGCGTTCGGTTCTGGTGATGGGGCCAACGTCCTGACTTTC. It translates to CASSLAFGSGDGANVLTF.

A few counts support this clone. The gene calls are TRBV2 and TRBJ1-5; no clear D gene. The CDR3 sequence is 13 residues long. Germline values: CDR1 SNHLY, CDR2 FYNNEI. V was trimmed by 7 bases and J by 2 bases, leaving 9 bases between them. Here the CDR3 reads CASTEWGNQPQHF. In DNA form, the CDR3 reads TGTGCCAGCACGGAGTGGGGCAATCAGCCCCAGCATTTT.

This clone turned up a few times. The V gene is TRBV5-1, the J gene TRBJ2-1, with a possible D match to TRBD1 (5 bases). The CDR3 totals 15 residues. In germline, CDR1 is SGHRS, CDR2 YFSETQ. Trimming took off 0 bases at V and 4 bases at J, with 11 bases between the two ends. Here the CDR3 DNA reads TGCGCCAGCAGCTTGGGGTGGGGCAGGTACAATGAGCAGTTCTTC. This translates into CASSLGWGRYNEQFF.

A few counts support this clone. The rearrangement links TRBV25-1 to TRBJ2-7, with D possibly being TRBD1 (6 bases). Trimming stripped 6 bases from V and 0 bases from J, with 12 bases between. The CDR3 is 14 residues long. Germline-derived CDR1 and CDR2 are MGHDK and SYGVNS. For the CDR3, the DNA is TGTGCCAGCAGCGGGGACATAAGCTCCTACGAGCAGTACTTC. Translated, it gives CASSGDISSYEQYF.

This clone was seen a handful of times. The CDR3 sequence: CASSPGPRLRDRTYEQYF. The CDR3 coding sequence is TGCGCCAGCAGCCCCGGGCCCCGCCTGCGGGACAGAACTTACGAGCAGTACTTC. This chain joins TRBV4-3 and TRBJ2-7; tentative D call: TRBD1 (7 bases). V lost 4 bases, J lost 4 bases, and 26 bases lay in between. CDR1 and CDR2 (germline): LGHNA, YSLEER. The length of the CDR3 is 18 residues.